One and the same sample provided the 21 T cell receptor beta chains below, sequenced in a study of T cells in Graves' hyperthyroidism and ophthalmopathy. TCR beta CDR3 sequences were amplified from RNA transcripts. First-round RT-PCR targeting the TCR CDR3 was performed with the HTBI primer set. One entry per CDR3 protein, called by TCRdb with MiXCR from the multiplex PCR reads. The data show roughly 240,000 distinct CDR3 sequences, with approximately 25% seen just once and under 40% held by the top ten. Sequenced material: blood. The origin of the receptors is a woman between 40 and 50 years old with Graves' ophthalmopathy.

This clonotype was counted ten times or more. The CDR3 region has the DNA TGTGCCACTAGGGATAGCGGGAACACCGGGGAGCTGTTTTTT. It encodes CATRDSGNTGELFF. The chain combines TRBV19 with TRBJ2-2, with a possible D match to TRBD2 (6 bases). The CDR3 runs to 14 residues. Trimming took off 10 bases at V and 1 base at J, with 13 bases between the two ends. The germline V gene encodes CDR1 LNHDA and CDR2 SQIVND (reference sequence).

This clonotype came up many times. V and J are TRBV15 and TRBJ1-2; 9 bases line up with TRBD1. The CDR3 covers 13 residues. With 4 bases clipped from V and 5 bases from J, the junction kept 2 bases outside the gene matches. Germline CDR1 and CDR2: LNHNV and YYDKDF (reference sequence). CDR3 region: CATSIDRGYGYTF. CDR3 nucleotides: TGTGCCACCAGCATTGACAGGGGGTATGGCTACACCTTC.

This clonotype was observed many times. The V call is TRBV3-1, the J call TRBJ2-3; perhaps D is TRBD1 or TRBD2 (5 bases each). The CDR3 extends over 16 amino acids. Between the trimmed V and J ends, which lost 0 bases and 2 bases, there was a span of 12 bases. CDR1 LGHDT and CDR2 YNNKEL come from the germline V gene (reference sequence). CDR3 sequence reads: CASSQDLTGLTDTQYF. In DNA form, the CDR3 reads TGTGCCAGCAGCCAAGATTTGACGGGGCTCACAGATACGCAGTATTTT.

This clonotype was observed many times. The genes are TRBV29-1 and TRBJ1-2; D remains unclear. Germline loops: CDR1 SQVTM, CDR2 ANQGSEA. This CDR3 contains 11 residues. Deletions cut 7 bases from V and 6 bases from J, with 12 bases between. CDR3 nucleotides: TGCAGCGGGGAAAGCGGGAATGGCTACACCTTC. It specifies CSGESGNGYTF.

This clonotype was detected ten times or more. V gene TRBV20-1 combines with J gene TRBJ2-7; D possibly matches TRBD1 or TRBD2 (6 bases each). Between the trimmed V and J ends, which lost 0 bases and 6 bases, there was a span of 9 bases. The CDR3 totals 12 residues. Germline V gene sequence: CDR1 DFQATT, CDR2 SNEGSKA (reference sequence). The chain's CDR3 is CSARDGGGEQYF. The CDR3 DNA is TGCAGTGCTAGAGATGGAGGGGGCGAGCAGTACTTC.

This clonotype was observed many times. This chain links TRBV12-3 or TRBV12-4 with TRBJ2-1; TRBD2 matches at 8 bases. V gave up 2 bases and J gave up 8 bases; unmatched junction bases: 11. CDR3 length: 16 amino acids. In DNA form, the CDR3 reads TGTGCCAGCAGTTTAATCCGGGAGGGCCATACCTATGAGCAGTTCTTC. This sequence encodes CASSLIREGHTYEQFF.

This clonotype was counted many times. The genes are TRBV28 and TRBJ1-1; a weak D match, TRBD1 (5 bases). Deletions cut 8 bases from V and 0 bases from J, with 16 bases between. The CDR3 covers 15 residues. Germline V gene lookup returns CDR1 MDHEN and CDR2 SYDVKM. The CDR3 DNA reads TGTGCCAGCTCTGGGGCCCTATCTTTGAACACTGAAGCTTTCTTT. This sequence encodes CASSGALSLNTEAFF.

This clonotype was seen at least ten times. The chain joins TRBV6-5 to TRBJ1-1; the D gene is possibly TRBD1 (6 bases). Looked up from germline, CDR1 is MNHEY and CDR2 is SVGAGI. The CDR3 has 15 amino acids. V lost 2 bases, J lost 3 bases, and 13 bases lay in between. CDR3 residues: CASSYGTPGDTEAFF. Here the CDR3 DNA reads TGTGCCAGCAGTTACGGGACACCCGGGGACACTGAAGCTTTCTTT.

The chain joins TRBV7-2 to TRBJ2-7; D remains ambiguous. V was pared by 1 base and J by 3 bases, with 10 bases between. The CDR3 is made up of 14 amino acids. Looked up from germline, CDR1 is SGHTA and CDR2 is FQGNSA. The chain's CDR3 is CASSLEVLSYEQYF. The CDR3, as DNA: TGTGCCAGCAGCTTAGAGGTCCTCAGCTACGAGCAGTACTTC.

The sample holds a few counts of this clonotype. The chain links TRBV5-1 to TRBJ2-7; 11 nucleotides match TRBD2. V shed 2 bases and J 0 bases; nucleotides not matched to a gene: 7. CDR3 length equals 17 residues. The germline CDR1 and CDR2 sequences are SGHRS and YFSETQ. This CDR3 is CASSLGRLAGTSYEQYF. The CDR3, as DNA: TGCGCCAGCAGCTTAGGAAGACTAGCGGGAACCTCCTACGAGCAGTACTTC.

The chain is built from TRBV20-1 and TRBJ1-1; 8 nucleotides line up with TRBD1. The CDR3 length is 14 residues. CDR1 and CDR2 (germline): DFQATT, SNEGSKA (reference sequence). The ends lost 3 bases at V and 7 bases at J; junction bases unmatched: 10. CDR3 protein: CSASLDGTGREAFF. For the CDR3, the DNA is TGCAGTGCTAGTCTTGATGGGACAGGCCGTGAAGCTTTCTTT.

This clonotype was detected ten times or more. V usage is TRBV5-1 and J usage is TRBJ1-6, with no clear D. Trimming took off 2 bases at V and 8 bases at J, with 8 bases between the two ends. The CDR3 extends over 13 amino acids. CDR1 and CDR2 (germline): SGHRS, YFSETQ. CDR3 residues: CASSFGEDSPLHF. CDR3 DNA sequence: TGCGCCAGCAGCTTCGGGGAAGATTCACCCCTCCACTTT. The full variable domain, with the rest looked up from reference TRBV5-1 and TRBJ1-6, is KAGVTQTPRYLIKTRGQQVTLSCSPISGHRSVSWYQQTPGQGLQFLFEYFSETQRNKGNFPGRFSGRQFSNSRSEMNVSTLELGDSALYLCASSFGEDSPLHFGNGTRLTVT.

This clonotype was seen ten or more times. This sequence joins TRBV7-2 and TRBJ2-1, with 13 positions matching TRBD2. CDR1 and CDR2 (germline): SGHTA, FQGNSA. The J segment lost 9 bases and the V segment lost 5 bases, leaving 7 bases of the junction unmatched. The CDR3 spans 15 residues. The CDR3 coding sequence is TGTGCCAGCAGCAAACGGACTAGCGGGAGTAGTGAGCAGTTCTTC. Translated, it gives CASSKRTSGSSEQFF. Full variable domain (missing parts from reference TRBV7-2 and TRBJ2-1): GAGVSQSPSNKVTEKGKDVELRCDPISGHTALYWYRQSLGQGLEFLIYFQGNSAPDKSGLPSDRFSAERTGGSVSTLTIQRTQQEDSAVYLCASSKRTSGSSEQFFGPGTRLTVL.

This clonotype was counted at least ten times. The V call is TRBV29-1, the J call TRBJ2-7, with D tentatively TRBD1 (5 bases). This CDR3 comprises 13 residues. The V gene lost 4 bases and the J gene lost 0 bases, with 10 bases spanning the gap. Germline V CDR1 and CDR2: SQVTM, ANQGSEA. CDR3 sequence: CSVGGANSYEQYF. The CDR3 region has the DNA TGCAGCGTTGGTGGGGCCAACTCCTACGAGCAGTACTTC.

This clonotype was detected once. The gene calls are TRBV29-1 and TRBJ1-5; 7 nucleotides match TRBD1. V lost 6 bases, J lost 0 bases, and 5 bases stayed unmatched. Germline V gene lookup returns CDR1 SQVTM and CDR2 ANQGSEA. The CDR3 runs 14 residues. CDR3 region: CSVITGDSNQPQHF. CDR3 DNA: TGCAGCGTCATTACAGGGGATAGCAATCAGCCCCAGCATTTT.

V usage is TRBV4-1 and J usage is TRBJ2-5, with 9 positions matching TRBD2. J lost 4 bases, V lost 1 base, and 4 bases had no gene match. Germline CDR1 is MGHRA and CDR2 is YSYEKL. The CDR3 loop spans 15 amino acids. For the CDR3, the DNA is TGCGCCAGCAGCCAAGTAGCGGGAGCTAGAGAGACCCAGTACTTC. This translates into CASSQVAGARETQYF.

This clonotype was detected ten times or more. CDR3 coding DNA: TGCAGCGTTGTCCCCAGGGGAGAATACGAGCAGTACTTC. The encoded protein is CSVVPRGEYEQYF. The chain has TRBV29-1 and TRBJ2-7; maybe TRBD1 (6 bases). In germline, CDR1 is SQVTM, CDR2 ANQGSEA. The CDR3 sequence is 13 residues long. V lost 4 bases to trimming and J lost 4 bases, with 14 bases between them.

This clonotype was picked up many times. The chain joins TRBV4-2 to TRBJ2-7; D gene ambiguous. The CDR3 consists of 15 residues. The V gene lost 3 bases and the J gene lost 0 bases, with 12 bases spanning the gap. Germline-derived CDR1 and CDR2 are LGHNA and YNFKEQ. The CDR3 loop is CASSHQDGSSYEQYF. The CDR3 DNA reads TGTGCCAGCAGCCACCAGGACGGCAGCTCCTACGAGCAGTACTTC.

The V and J genes are TRBV27 and TRBJ2-7, with 9 bases lining up with TRBD2. This CDR3 comprises 15 residues. Germline CDR1 reads MNHEY; CDR2 reads SMNVEV (reference sequence). Losses at the gene ends were 2 bases for V and 2 bases for J; bases not matched to a gene: 4. The CDR3 spells CASSLQLAGTYEQYF. CDR3 nucleotides: TGTGCCAGCAGTTTACAGCTAGCGGGAACCTACGAGCAGTACTTC.

This clonotype was detected ten times or more. CDR3 sequence: CATSRDRGLETQYF. The CDR3, as DNA: TGTGCCACCAGCAGAGATCGGGGGTTGGAGACCCAGTACTTC. The rearrangement uses TRBV15 and TRBJ2-5; TRBD2 is a possible D gene (6 bases). V was pared by 0 bases and J by 5 bases, with 10 bases between. Germline V lookup: CDR1 LNHNV, CDR2 YYDKDF (reference sequence). The CDR3 runs 14 residues.

This clonotype was recorded at least ten times. The rearrangement uses TRBV2 and TRBJ2-5; unclear D gene. Germline-derived CDR1 and CDR2 are SNHLY and FYNNEI. The CDR3 is made up of 9 amino acids. V was trimmed by 10 bases and J by 7 bases, leaving 7 bases between them. CDR3 in amino acids: CATSGTQYF. CDR3 DNA: TGTGCCACCTCCGGGACCCAGTACTTC. The full variable domain, in which reference TRBV2 and TRBJ2-5 provide the parts outside the CDR3, is EPEVTQTPSHQVTQMGQEVILRCVPISNHLYFYWYRQILGQKVEFLVSFYNNEISEKSEIFDDQFSVERPDGSNFTLKIRSTKLEDSAMYFCATSGTQYFGPGTRLLVL.